At least ten counts were recorded for the clone carrying this TCR beta chain. Mismatch with germline at one junction end may stem from a read error. The time point: persistent/refractory GD, antithyroid drugs over 5 years with positive TRAb. Preparation of the TCR library used RNA extracted from PBMCs. This CDR3 has 14 amino acids. Germline-derived CDR1 and CDR2 are MNHNS and SASEGT. This specimen belongs to a study of regulatory T cells in long-lasting Graves disease. Assembly of TCR beta libraries relied on iRepertoire HTBI primers together with Arm-PCR of CDR3 regions. From the multiplex PCR reads, TCRdb called clonotypes with MiXCR, one entry per CDR3 protein. The data show roughly 500,000 distinct CDR3 sequences, less than 25% seen once.

The chain recombines TRBV6-1 with TRBJ1-1, with TRBD1 as a possible D gene (6 bases). The specimen comprised peripheral blood mononuclear cells (PBMCs), sampled when the disease was refractory, from a patient treated with antithyroid drugs. This TCR came from a female donor with Graves disease. CDR3 sequence reads: CASSSTGRSEGHSF. The CDR3 nucleotides are TGTGCCAGCAGCTCGACGGGGCGGAGTGAGGGACACTCGTTC.